Presented here are 32 T cell receptor beta chains from one specimen sequenced in a study of blood T cell repertoires in COVID-19. Assay: immunoSEQ multiplex PCR; the TCRdb copy retains only in-frame clones and omits some. The sample includes about 85,000 clones, 65% to 85% of them seen just once. Sequenced input: peripheral blood. The source is a man aged 60 to 69 with acute or convalescent COVID-19.

The CDR3, as DNA: TGTGCCTGGGACAGGGGGGGACAGCCCCAGCATTTT. This translates into CAWDRGGQPQHF. The chain joins TRBV30 to TRBJ1-5, with 9 positions matching TRBD1. CDR1 and CDR2 from the germline V gene are GTSNPN and SVGIG (reference sequence). The CDR3 consists of 12 residues. After removal of 5 bases from V and 7 bases from J, the junction contained 3 bases not matched to a gene.

On this clone: The sample contains more than one DNA sequence encoding this CDR3. CDR3 sequence: CASSPRDTSTEAFF. The CDR3 bases are TGTGCCAGCAGCCCCAGGGACACGAGCACTGAAGCTTTCTTT. The chain recombines TRBV2 with TRBJ1-1, with D perhaps TRBD1 (6 bases). V lost 6 bases and J lost 4, with 15 bases in between. There are 14 residues in the CDR3. Germline V CDR1 and CDR2: SNHLY, FYNNEI.

This chain uses TRBV6-5 with TRBJ2-7, with TRBD1 identical over 9 bases. Trimming took 2 bases from V and 3 from J; bases not matched to a gene: 2. CDR3 length equals 14 residues. The germline CDR1 and CDR2 sequences are MNHEY and SVGAGI. CDR3 coding DNA: TGTGCCAGCAGTTACGAGACAGGGGGCTACGAGCAGTACTTC. Translating it yields CASSYETGGYEQYF.

This clone was counted a few times. The chain employs TRBV4-3 and TRBJ1-2; D may be TRBD1 (6 bases). Germline V gene sequence: CDR1 LGHNA, CDR2 YSLEER. V lost 2 bases and J lost 6, with 19 bases in between. CDR3 length: 16 amino acids. This chain's CDR3 is CASSQYILEQGDGYTF. CDR3 sequence (DNA): TGCGCCAGCAGCCAATATATTCTCGAACAGGGAGATGGCTACACCTTC.

This clone was found a few times. V gene TRBV13 combines with J gene TRBJ2-7, with a weak D call TRBD2 (5 bases). V shed 4 bases and J shed 4 bases, with 11 bases lying between them. In germline, CDR1 is PRHDT, CDR2 FYEKMQ (reference sequence). The CDR3 runs to 13 residues. Here the CDR3 reads CASSSGNLYEQYF. The CDR3 coding sequence is TGTGCCAGCAGCTCCGGGAACCTTTACGAGCAGTACTTC.

The chain is built from TRBV6-5 and TRBJ2-7; TRBD1 aligns across 9 bases. The junction had 3 bases not matched to a gene; V was cut back by 4 bases and J by 2 bases. This CDR3 has 14 residues. Germline CDR1 and CDR2: MNHEY and SVGAGI. DNA of the CDR3: TGTGCCAGCAGTTGGACAGGGGACACCTACGAGCAGTACTTC. This translates into CASSWTGDTYEQYF.

This chain links TRBV30 with TRBJ2-1, with TRBD1 matching over 7 bases. With 3 bases clipped from V and 9 bases from J, the junction kept 11 bases outside the gene matches. Per the germline V gene, CDR1 is GTSNPN and CDR2 is SVGIG (reference sequence). This CDR3 has 14 residues. The CDR3 is CAWRDRWGQREQFF. The CDR3 DNA is TGTGCCTGGAGGGATCGCTGGGGACAGCGTGAGCAGTTCTTC.

The chain combines TRBV24-1 with TRBJ1-2, with D perhaps TRBD1 (5 bases). The germline CDR1 and CDR2 sequences are KGHDR and SFDVKD. The V end lost 1 base, the J end lost 6 bases, and 14 bases lay between the germline ends. This CDR3 contains 15 residues. CDR3 nucleotides: TGTGCCACCAGTGATTTTGGCAAAGGGGCACATGGCTACACCTTC. Amino acid sequence: CATSDFGKGAHGYTF.

The V gene is TRBV30, the J gene TRBJ1-5, with unresolved D. Trimming stripped 0 bases from V and 9 bases from J, with 12 bases between. The CDR3 has 13 amino acids. Germline CDR1 is GTSNPN and CDR2 is SVGIG (reference sequence). In DNA form, the CDR3 reads TGTGCCTGGAGTGTACAAGATCGTGGGCCCCAGCATTTT. The encoded protein is CAWSVQDRGPQHF. Supplemented by reference TRBV30 and TRBJ1-5, the full variable domain reads SQTIHQWPATLVQPVGSPLSLECTVEGTSNPNLYWYRQAAGRGLQLLFYSVGIGQISSEVPQNLSASRPQDRQFILSSKKLLLSDSGFYLCAWSVQDRGPQHFGDGTRLSIL.

This chain connects TRBV2 to TRBJ1-1; possible D gene TRBD1, 5 bases. Germline CDR1 and CDR2: SNHLY and FYNNEI. The V and J ends lost 1 base and 0 bases respectively, with 9 bases between them. CDR3 length equals 15 residues. This CDR3 is CASSEGGAVNTEAFF. The CDR3, as DNA: TGTGCCAGCAGTGAAGGTGGGGCGGTGAACACTGAAGCTTTCTTT.

CDR3 residues: CASRSTVTYEQYF. The DNA for the CDR3 is TGTGCCAGCAGGTCGACAGTGACCTACGAGCAGTACTTC. The V and J genes are TRBV7-9 and TRBJ2-7, with a weak D call TRBD1 (5 bases). With 6 bases removed from V and 2 bases from J, the gap between germline ends came to 11 bases. The V gene's germline CDR1 is SEHNR and CDR2 FQNEAQ (reference sequence). This CDR3 is 13 amino acids long.

J is TRBJ2-1 and V is TRBV18; the D gene is possibly TRBD1 (6 bases). The CDR3 is made up of 14 amino acids. Germline V gene data show CDR1 as KGHSH and CDR2 as LQKENI. The ends were cut back, 3 bases at V and 6 bases at J, with 12 bases in the middle. The CDR3 nucleotides read TGTGCCAGCTCACCGGCGCGAGGGGGCAATGAGCAGTTCTTC. Amino acids: CASSPARGGNEQFF.

This chain connects TRBV6-5 to TRBJ2-5, with D possibly TRBD1 on 5 matching bases. Trimming pared 7 bases from V and 9 bases from J, leaving 15 bases between. The CDR3 sequence is 12 residues long. Germline lookup yields CDR1 MNHEY and CDR2 SVGAGI. The CDR3 sequence is CASKDAKGAQYF. CDR3 in DNA: TGTGCCAGCAAGGACGCAAAAGGGGCCCAGTACTTC.

The chain recombines TRBV6-2 or TRBV6-3 with TRBJ1-5; no firm D call. Germline V CDR1 and CDR2: MNHEY, SVGEGT. The CDR3 is 14 amino acids. The ends were cut back, 4 bases at V and 1 base at J, with 8 bases in the middle. The CDR3 coding sequence is TGTGCCAGCAGTTCCCGAGGAAGCAATCAGCCCCAGCATTTT. It encodes CASSSRGSNQPQHF.

V is TRBV6-5 and J is TRBJ2-7, with D tentatively TRBD2 (6 bases). Germline values: CDR1 MNHEY, CDR2 SVGAGI. The CDR3 has 14 residues. With 4 bases removed from V and 2 bases from J, the gap between germline ends came to 12 bases. CDR3 region: CASSSGPGAYEQYF. The CDR3 DNA reads TGTGCCAGCAGTTCCGGGCCGGGGGCCTACGAGCAGTACTTC.

This clone was detected only once. The chain recombines TRBV11-3 with TRBJ2-5; D is undetermined. Germline CDR1 reads SGHNT; CDR2 reads YENEEA. The germline V and J ends were trimmed by 5 bases and 0 bases, with 7 bases remaining between them. The CDR3 has 13 amino acids. The CDR3 sequence: CASSGGNQETQYF. The CDR3 nucleotides read TGTGCCAGCAGCGGCGGAAACCAAGAGACCCAGTACTTC.

The chain employs TRBV7-2 and TRBJ1-1, with 7 bases fitting TRBD1. Germline CDR1 SGHTA, CDR2 FQGNSA. After removal of 1 base from V and 2 bases from J, the junction contained 7 bases not matched to a gene. This CDR3 has 16 residues. CDR3 amino acids: CASSLVATGSNTEAFF. In DNA form, the CDR3 reads TGTGCCAGCAGCTTAGTGGCGACAGGGAGCAACACTGAAGCTTTCTTT.

The CDR3 DNA reads TGTGCCAGTAGTATAGGTCTAAGCTTTTTCGACACTGAAGCTTTCTTT. Translation: CASSIGLSFFDTEAFF. The V and J genes are TRBV19 and TRBJ1-1; D unclear. V was pared by 1 base and J by 3 bases, with 15 bases between. The germline CDR1 and CDR2 sequences are LNHDA and SQIVND (reference sequence). The CDR3 extends over 16 amino acids. Full variable domain (outside the CDR3, taken from reference TRBV19 and TRBJ1-1): DGGITQSPKYLFRKEGQNVTLSCEQNLNHDAMYWYRQDPGQGLRLIYYSQIVNDFQKGDIAEGYSVSREKKESFPLTVTSAQKNPTAFYLCASSIGLSFFDTEAFFGQGTRLTVV.

This rearrangement joins TRBV19 to TRBJ1-4; D ambiguous. This CDR3 is 15 amino acids long. Trimming cost V 3 bases and J 4 bases, with 12 bases left between them. CDR1 LNHDA and CDR2 SQIVND come from the germline V gene (reference sequence). The DNA for the CDR3 is TGTGCCAGTAGTATTAGCCCGACTGGTAATGAAAAACTGTTTTTT. Protein sequence: CASSISPTGNEKLFF.

This chain links TRBV18 with TRBJ2-2; weak D call: TRBD1 (5 bases). The CDR3 contains 14 residues. Germline CDR1 reads KGHSH; CDR2 reads LQKENI. The V end was cut by 2 bases, the J end by 6 bases, with 10 bases between. The CDR3 is CASSPGIRAGELFF. CDR3 nucleotides: TGTGCCAGCTCACCAGGGATCAGGGCCGGGGAGCTGTTTTTT. Together with reference TRBV18 and TRBJ2-2, the CDR3 gives the full variable domain: NAGVMQNPRHLVRRRGQEARLRCSPMKGHSHVYWYRQLPEEGLKFMVYLQKENIIDESGMPKERFSAEFPKEGPSILRIQQVVRGDSAAYFCASSPGIRAGELFFGEGSRLTVL.

The rearrangement uses TRBV7-2 and TRBJ2-3, with 13 bases lining up with TRBD2. Germline V gene lookup returns CDR1 SGHTA and CDR2 FQGNSA. The CDR3 contains 16 residues. V lost 5 bases, J lost 2 bases, and 4 bases stayed unmatched. The CDR3 loop reads CASSQGLAGPTDTQYF. The CDR3 nucleotides read TGTGCCAGCAGCCAGGGACTAGCGGGGCCCACAGATACGCAGTATTTT.

The gene calls are TRBV29-1 and TRBJ2-5, with TRBD2 as a possible D gene (6 bases). There are 15 residues in the CDR3. Germline-derived CDR1 and CDR2 are SQVTM and ANQGSEA. The V end lost 4 bases, the J end lost 0 bases, and 15 bases lay between the germline ends. As DNA, the CDR3 is TGCAGCGTTGGGAAATCCGGGAGCCACCAAGAGACCCAGTACTTC. Amino acid sequence: CSVGKSGSHQETQYF. Variable domain in full (rest from reference TRBV29-1 and TRBJ2-5): SAVISQKPSRDICQRGTSLTIQCQVDSQVTMMFWYRQQPGQSLTLIATANQGSEATYESGFVIDKFPISRPNLTFSTLTVSNMSPEDSSIYLCSVGKSGSHQETQYFGPGTRLLVL.

The chain combines TRBV3-1 (or the pseudogene TRBV3-2) with TRBJ2-5; D perhaps matches TRBD1 (5 bases). The CDR3 length is 16 residues. Trimming cost V 0 bases and J 5 bases, with 16 bases left between them. Germline V gene sequence: CDR1 LGHDT, CDR2 YNNKEL (reference sequence). The CDR3 bases are TGTGCCAGCAGCCAAGATCAGGCCAGGGCAGGGGAGACCCAGTACTTC. It codes for CASSQDQARAGETQYF.

The V and J genes are TRBV3-1 (or the pseudogene TRBV3-2) and TRBJ2-3; 7 bases are shared with TRBD1. Trimming at V came to 2 bases and at J to 3 bases, leaving 5 bases not matched to a gene. The CDR3 contains 15 residues. Germline V gives CDR1 LGHDT, CDR2 YNNKEL (reference sequence). The CDR3 here is CASSQNDRVTDTQYF. The CDR3 coding sequence is TGTGCCAGCAGCCAAAACGACAGGGTTACAGATACGCAGTATTTT.

V gene TRBV5-1 combines with J gene TRBJ2-3, with 8 bases matching TRBD1. Germline V lookup: CDR1 SGHRS, CDR2 YFSETQ. V lost 2 bases, J lost 3 bases, and 5 bases stayed unmatched. This CDR3 spans 15 amino acids. The CDR3: CASSLTGGATDTQYF. Written as DNA, the CDR3 is TGCGCCAGCAGCTTAACAGGGGGTGCGACAGATACGCAGTATTTT.

The rearrangement links TRBV19 to TRBJ2-2, with TRBD2 matching 8 bases. With V trimmed by 4 bases and J by 1 base, 2 bases remained unmatched. The CDR3 is 15 residues long. The V gene's germline CDR1 is LNHDA and CDR2 SQIVND (reference sequence). This CDR3 reads CASSKLAENTGELFF. The CDR3 DNA is TGTGCCAGTAGTAAACTAGCGGAGAACACCGGGGAGCTGTTTTTT.

The chain is built from TRBV7-7 and TRBJ2-5, with 8 bases lining up with TRBD2. The CDR3 contains 16 residues. V gave up 4 bases and J gave up 4 bases; unmatched junction bases: 11. In germline, CDR1 is SSHAT, CDR2 FNYEAQ (reference sequence). The CDR3 DNA reads as TGTGCCAGCAGCTCAACTAGCGGTTTTGGAGTAGAGACCCAGTACTTC. Translating it yields CASSSTSGFGVETQYF. Complete variable domain (other parts from reference TRBV7-7 and TRBJ2-5): GAGVSQSPRYKVTKRGQDVTLRCDPISSHATLYWYQQALGQGPEFLTYFNYEAQPDKSGLPSDRFSAERPEGSISTLTIQRTEQRDSAMYRCASSSTSGFGVETQYFGPGTRLLVL.

The chain is built from TRBV19 and TRBJ1-1; the match to TRBD1 covers 7 bases. Losses at the gene ends were 4 bases for V and 2 bases for J; bases not matched to a gene: 4. The CDR3 contains 14 residues. Per the germline V gene, CDR1 is LNHDA and CDR2 is SQIVND (reference sequence). The CDR3 coding sequence is TGTGCCAGTAGTACCGGGACAGTTAACACTGAAGCTTTCTTT. The encoded protein is CASSTGTVNTEAFF.

The chain combines TRBV11-2 with TRBJ2-1, with D perhaps TRBD2 (5 bases). This CDR3 contains 12 residues. Trimming left V 5 bases short and J 8 bases short, with 10 bases between. Looked up from germline, CDR1 is SGHAT and CDR2 is FQNNGV. The DNA of the CDR3 is TGTGCCAGCAGCCCAGGAGGTGATGAGCAGTTCTTC. Its protein product is CASSPGGDEQFF.

The chain recombines TRBV5-1 with TRBJ2-5; TRBD2 matches 8 bases. Germline assignment: CDR1 SGHRS and CDR2 YFSETQ. The CDR3 length is 15 residues. V trimming: 5 bases; J trimming: 4 bases; junction bases outside the gene matches: 10. The CDR3 nucleotides read TGCGCCAGCAGTATAAGCGGGGGAATTAGAGAGACCCAGTACTTC. Translating it yields CASSISGGIRETQYF.

The genes are TRBV10-3 and TRBJ2-1; maybe TRBD2 (6 bases). The CDR3 runs to 15 residues. V lost 10 bases and J 5 bases, leaving 21 bases between the germline ends. Per the germline V gene, CDR1 is ENHRY and CDR2 is SYGVKD. The CDR3 DNA reads TGTGCCACCCGGCCGGAAGGGGCGGGAAACAATGAGCAGTTCTTC. Its translation is CATRPEGAGNNEQFF.

This clone appeared a few times. The genes are TRBV5-1 and TRBJ2-5; 7 nucleotides agree with TRBD1. Per the germline V gene, CDR1 is SGHRS and CDR2 is YFSETQ. With V trimmed by 0 bases and J by 4 bases, 6 bases remained unmatched. This CDR3 is 15 amino acids long. The CDR3 loop reads CASSLAGTVIETQYF. In nucleotides, the CDR3 is TGCGCCAGCAGCTTGGCCGGGACAGTGATAGAGACCCAGTACTTC. Full variable domain (outside the CDR3, taken from reference TRBV5-1 and TRBJ2-5): KAGVTQTPRYLIKTRGQQVTLSCSPISGHRSVSWYQQTPGQGLQFLFEYFSETQRNKGNFPGRFSGRQFSNSRSEMNVSTLELGDSALYLCASSLAGTVIETQYFGPGTRLLVL.